This T cell receptor beta chain derives from a study of monozygotic twins with inflammatory bowel disease. Staff drew an approximately 2.5 ml blood sample from each donor. From its re-call of the 5' RACE reads, TCRdb lists each CDR3 protein once, without DNA. The table counts 330,000 or so distinct CDR3 sequences; 2% to 2.5% lies in the top ten. Overall study results and limits: Perhaps reflecting limited power, concordant and discordant twins did not differ in repertoire similarity.

The CDR3 has 13 residues. Germline V gene data show CDR1 as SGHRS and CDR2 as YFSETQ. Details on this clonotype: Its specificity is not known.

The chain is built from TRBV5-1 and TRBJ1-1. The clonotype was recovered from a human donor with ulcerative colitis or Crohn's disease, or a healthy co-twin of an affected twin (not recorded which). Specimen: blood. The CDR3 sequence is CASSPEGRTEAFF.